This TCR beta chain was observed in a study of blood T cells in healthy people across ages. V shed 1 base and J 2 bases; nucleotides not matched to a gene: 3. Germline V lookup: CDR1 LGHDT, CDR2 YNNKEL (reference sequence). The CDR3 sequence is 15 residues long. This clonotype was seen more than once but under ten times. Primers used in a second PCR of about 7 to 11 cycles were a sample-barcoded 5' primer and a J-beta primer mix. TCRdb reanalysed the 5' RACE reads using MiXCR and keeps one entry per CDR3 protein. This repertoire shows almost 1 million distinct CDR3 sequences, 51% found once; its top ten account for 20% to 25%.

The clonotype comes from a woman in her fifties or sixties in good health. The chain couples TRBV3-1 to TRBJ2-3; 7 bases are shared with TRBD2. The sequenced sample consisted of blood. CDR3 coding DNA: TGTGCCAGCAGCCAAGCCCGGGACTACACAGATACGCAGTATTTT. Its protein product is CASSQARDYTDTQYF.